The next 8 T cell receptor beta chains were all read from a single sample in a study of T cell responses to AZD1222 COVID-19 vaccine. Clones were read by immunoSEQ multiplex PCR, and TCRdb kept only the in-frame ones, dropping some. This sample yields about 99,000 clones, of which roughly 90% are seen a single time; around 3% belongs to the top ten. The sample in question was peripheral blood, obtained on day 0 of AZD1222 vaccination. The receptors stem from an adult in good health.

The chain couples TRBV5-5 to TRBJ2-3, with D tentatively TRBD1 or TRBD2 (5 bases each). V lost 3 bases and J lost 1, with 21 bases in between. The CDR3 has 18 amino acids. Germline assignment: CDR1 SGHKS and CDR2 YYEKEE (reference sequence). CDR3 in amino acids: CASSSGVGVAWGTDTQYF. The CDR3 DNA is TGTGCCAGCAGCTCCGGGGTGGGGGTCGCTTGGGGCACAGATACGCAGTATTTT.

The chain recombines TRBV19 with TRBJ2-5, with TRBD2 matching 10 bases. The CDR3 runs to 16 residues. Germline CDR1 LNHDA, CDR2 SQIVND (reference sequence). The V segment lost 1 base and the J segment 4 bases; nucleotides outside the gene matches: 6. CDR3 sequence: CASSIGVAGGSETQYF. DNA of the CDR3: TGTGCCAGTAGTATAGGAGTAGCGGGAGGATCAGAGACCCAGTACTTC.

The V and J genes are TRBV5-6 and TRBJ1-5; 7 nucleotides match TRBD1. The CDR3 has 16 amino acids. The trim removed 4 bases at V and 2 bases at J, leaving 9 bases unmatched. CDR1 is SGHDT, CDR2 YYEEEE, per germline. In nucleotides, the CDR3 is TGTGCCAGCAGCGCGATACAGGGGAACGGCAATCAGCCCCAGCATTTT. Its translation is CASSAIQGNGNQPQHF.

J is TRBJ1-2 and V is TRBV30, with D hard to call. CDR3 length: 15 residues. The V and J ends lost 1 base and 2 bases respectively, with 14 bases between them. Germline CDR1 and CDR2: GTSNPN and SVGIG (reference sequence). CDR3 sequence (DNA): TGTGCCTGGAGTGAACCCCAACACGGGAACTATGGCTACACCTTC. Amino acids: CAWSEPQHGNYGYTF.

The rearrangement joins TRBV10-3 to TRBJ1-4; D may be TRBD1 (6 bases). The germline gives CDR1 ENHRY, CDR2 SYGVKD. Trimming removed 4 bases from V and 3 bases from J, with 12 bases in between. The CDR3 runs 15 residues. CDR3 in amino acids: CAISVSQGSNEKLFF. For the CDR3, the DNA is TGTGCCATCAGTGTATCACAGGGTTCTAATGAAAAACTGTTTTTT.

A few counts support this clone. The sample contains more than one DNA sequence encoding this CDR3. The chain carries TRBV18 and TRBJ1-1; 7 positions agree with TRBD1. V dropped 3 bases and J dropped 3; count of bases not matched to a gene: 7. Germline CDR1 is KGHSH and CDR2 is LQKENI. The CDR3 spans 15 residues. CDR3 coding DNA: TGTGCCAGCTCACCCCCGAGGGGGCTGGACACTGAAGCTTTCTTT. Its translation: CASSPPRGLDTEAFF.

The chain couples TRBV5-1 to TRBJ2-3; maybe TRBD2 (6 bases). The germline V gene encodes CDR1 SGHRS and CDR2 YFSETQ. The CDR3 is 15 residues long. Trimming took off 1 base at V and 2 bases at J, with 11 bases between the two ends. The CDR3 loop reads CASSLRSGHTDTQYF. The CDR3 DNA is TGCGCCAGCAGCTTGCGAAGCGGGCACACAGATACGCAGTATTTT.

CDR3 nucleotide sequence: TGTGCCAGCACTCCTCCAAGGGGGCAGGAAGACTATGGCTACACCTTC. It specifies CASTPPRGQEDYGYTF. The gene calls are TRBV28 and TRBJ1-2; 7 bases line up with TRBD1. Trimming cost V 7 bases and J 3 bases; bases outside gene matches: 14. CDR1 is MDHEN and CDR2 is SYDVKM in the germline V gene. The CDR3 has 16 residues.